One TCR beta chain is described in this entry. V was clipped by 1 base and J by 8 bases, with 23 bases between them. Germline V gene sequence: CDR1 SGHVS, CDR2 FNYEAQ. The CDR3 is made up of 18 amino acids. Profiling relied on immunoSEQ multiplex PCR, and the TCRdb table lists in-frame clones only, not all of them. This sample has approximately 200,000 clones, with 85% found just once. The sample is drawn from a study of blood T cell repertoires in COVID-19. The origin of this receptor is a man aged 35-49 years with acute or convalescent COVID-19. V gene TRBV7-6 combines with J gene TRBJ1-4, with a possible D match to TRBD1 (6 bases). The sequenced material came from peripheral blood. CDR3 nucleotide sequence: TGTGCCAGCAGCTTAGAGTTTAGGTCGTCAGGGGAAGAAGAAAAACTGTTTTTT. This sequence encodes CASSLEFRSSGEEEKLFF. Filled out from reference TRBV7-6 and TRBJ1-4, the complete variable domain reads GAGVSQSPRYKVTKRGQDVALRCDPISGHVSLYWYRQALGQGPEFLTYFNYEAQQDKSGLPNDRFSAERPEGSISTLTIQRTEQRDSAMYRCASSLEFRSSGEEEKLFFGSGTQLSVL.